These 2 T cell receptor beta chains were all obtained from the same sample, sequenced in a study of lymphopenia after photon versus proton radiotherapy. The assay was immunoSEQ multiplex PCR, and TCRdb's table has in-frame clones only and misses some. The table lists more than 20,000 clones, 85% to 90% of them singletons. The specimen comprised peripheral blood, sampled from a patient treated with photon-based radiotherapy. These receptors were obtained from a man aged 25 to 40 with gastric cancer.

The CDR3 loop reads CASSLAPSDQYF. CDR3 bases: TGTGCCAGCAGCTTAGCGCCCTCGGACCAGTACTTC. V gene TRBV7-9 combines with J gene TRBJ2-5; D gene ambiguous. Trimming stripped 0 bases from V and 10 bases from J, with 9 bases between. Looked up from germline, CDR1 is SEHNR and CDR2 is FQNEAQ (reference sequence). The CDR3 sequence is 12 residues long.

The chain is built from TRBV7-9 and TRBJ1-6; 8 bases are shared with TRBD1. There are 16 residues in the CDR3. Germline CDR1 and CDR2: SEHNR and FQNEAQ (reference sequence). Trimming at V came to 6 bases and at J to 13 bases, leaving 17 bases not matched to a gene. Here the CDR3 DNA reads TGTGCCAGCAGTAAAACAGGGGGGCCCCAATCTTCCCCCCTCCACTTT. Translated, it gives CASSKTGGPQSSPLHF.